This TCR beta chain was observed in a study of memory CD4+ T cells and cytomegalovirus serostatus. Between the trimmed V and J ends, which lost 10 bases and 8 bases, there was a span of 17 bases. CDR1 is LNHDA and CDR2 is SQIVND in the germline V gene (reference sequence). The CDR3 has 13 residues. The sort gate was single viable CD3+CD4+CD8-CD45RO+ cells for memory CD4+ T cells. Only in-frame clones appear in the TCRdb table, and some are missing; sequencing was by immunoSEQ multiplex PCR. The repertoire holds around 57,000 clones, over 60% seen once, with 0.5% to 0.6% in the top ten. This TCR derives from an adult in good health and CMV-seronegative. Some clones in this sample may be carry-over from other donors' samples. The chain carries TRBV19 and TRBJ1-4, with TRBD1 as a possible D gene (5 bases). Sequences were obtained from memory CD4+ T cells from blood. The CDR3: CATLGLRGEKLFF. CDR3 coding DNA: TGTGCCACCCTAGGACTGCGGGGGGAAAAACTGTTTTTT.